Reported below is one T cell receptor (beta chain). This specimen belongs to a study of CD8 T cells in Susac syndrome. The authors reverse transcribed about 0.5 to 1 ug RNA with random hexamers. MiXCR, applied by TCRdb to the immunoSEQ multiplex PCR reads, yields one record per CDR3 protein. The repertoire holds about 120,000 distinct CDR3 sequences, with 93% as singletons. CDR1 is SGHAT, CDR2 FQNNGV, per germline. After removal of 1 base from V and 5 bases from J, the junction contained 5 bases not matched to a gene. The CDR3 is made up of 15 amino acids. The chain links TRBV11-2 to TRBJ2-5, with 9 bases that match TRBD2. This clonotype originated in a human donor with multiple sclerosis. The sample taken for sequencing was CD4+ T cells from PBMCs. This CDR3 reads CASSLVASGKETQYF. CDR3 nucleotide sequence: TGTGCCAGCAGCTTAGTGGCTAGCGGGAAGGAGACCCAGTACTTC.